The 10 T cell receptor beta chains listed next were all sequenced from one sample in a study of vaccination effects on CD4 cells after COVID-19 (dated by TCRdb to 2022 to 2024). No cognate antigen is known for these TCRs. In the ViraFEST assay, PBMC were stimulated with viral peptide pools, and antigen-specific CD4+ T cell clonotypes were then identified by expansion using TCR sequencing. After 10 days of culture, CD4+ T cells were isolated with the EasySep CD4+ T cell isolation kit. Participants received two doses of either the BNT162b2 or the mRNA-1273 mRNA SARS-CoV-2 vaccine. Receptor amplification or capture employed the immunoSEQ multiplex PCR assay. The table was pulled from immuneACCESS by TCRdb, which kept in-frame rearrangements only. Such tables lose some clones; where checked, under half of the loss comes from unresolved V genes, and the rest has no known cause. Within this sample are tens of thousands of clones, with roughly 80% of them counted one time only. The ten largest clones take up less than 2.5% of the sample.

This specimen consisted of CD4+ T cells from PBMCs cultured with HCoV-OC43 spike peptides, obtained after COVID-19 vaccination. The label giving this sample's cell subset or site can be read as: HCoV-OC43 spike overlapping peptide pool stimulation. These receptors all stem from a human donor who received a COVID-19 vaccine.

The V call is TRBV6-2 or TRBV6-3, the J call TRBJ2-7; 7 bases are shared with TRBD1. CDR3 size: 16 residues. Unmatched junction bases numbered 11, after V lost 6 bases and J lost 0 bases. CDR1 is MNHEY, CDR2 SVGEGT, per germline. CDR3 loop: CASSRPTGIPSYEQYV. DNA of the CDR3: TGTGCCAGCAGCCGCCCGACAGGGATCCCCTCCTACGAGCAGTACGTC.

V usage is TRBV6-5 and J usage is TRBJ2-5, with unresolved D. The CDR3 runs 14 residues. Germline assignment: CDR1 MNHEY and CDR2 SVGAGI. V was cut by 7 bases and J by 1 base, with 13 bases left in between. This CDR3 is CASIGLTAQETQYF. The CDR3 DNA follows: TGTGCCAGCATTGGTCTAACGGCCCAAGAGACCCAGTACTTC.

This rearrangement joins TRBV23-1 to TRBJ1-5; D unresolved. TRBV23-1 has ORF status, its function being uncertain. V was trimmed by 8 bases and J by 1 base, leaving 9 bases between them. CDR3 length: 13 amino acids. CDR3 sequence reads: CASRVQSNQPQHF. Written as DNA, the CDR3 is TGCGCCAGCCGGGTACAGAGCAATCAGCCCCAGCATTTT.

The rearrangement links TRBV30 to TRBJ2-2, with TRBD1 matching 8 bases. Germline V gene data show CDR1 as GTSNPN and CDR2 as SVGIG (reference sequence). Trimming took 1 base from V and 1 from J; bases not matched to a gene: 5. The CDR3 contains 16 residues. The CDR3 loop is CAWSASDRVNTGELFF. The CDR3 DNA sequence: TGTGCCTGGAGTGCCTCGGACAGGGTGAACACCGGGGAGCTGTTTTTT. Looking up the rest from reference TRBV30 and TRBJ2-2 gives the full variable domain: SQTIHQWPATLVQPVGSPLSLECTVEGTSNPNLYWYRQAAGRGLQLLFYSVGIGQISSEVPQNLSASRPQDRQFILSSKKLLLSDSGFYLCAWSASDRVNTGELFFGEGSRLTVL.

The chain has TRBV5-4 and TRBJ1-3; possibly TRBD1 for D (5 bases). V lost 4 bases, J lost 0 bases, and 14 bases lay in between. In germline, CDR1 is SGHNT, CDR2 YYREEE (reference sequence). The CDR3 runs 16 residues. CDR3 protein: CASSTSDTRSGNTIYF. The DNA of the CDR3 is TGTGCCAGCAGCACCTCGGACACCCGCTCTGGAAACACCATATATTTT.

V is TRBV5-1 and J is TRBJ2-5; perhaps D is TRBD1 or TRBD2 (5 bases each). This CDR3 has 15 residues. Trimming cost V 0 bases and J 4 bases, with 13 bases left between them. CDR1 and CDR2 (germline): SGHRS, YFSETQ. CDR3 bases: TGCGCCAGCAGCTTGGCCGGGACCGTCGGAGAGACCCAGTACTTC. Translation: CASSLAGTVGETQYF.

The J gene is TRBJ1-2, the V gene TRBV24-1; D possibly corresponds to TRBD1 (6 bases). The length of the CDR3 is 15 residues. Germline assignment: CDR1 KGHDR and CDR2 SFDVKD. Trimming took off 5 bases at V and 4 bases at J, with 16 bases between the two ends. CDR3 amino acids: CATSAGSGGRYGYTF. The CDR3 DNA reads TGTGCCACCAGTGCTGGTTCGGGGGGCCGCTATGGCTACACCTTC.

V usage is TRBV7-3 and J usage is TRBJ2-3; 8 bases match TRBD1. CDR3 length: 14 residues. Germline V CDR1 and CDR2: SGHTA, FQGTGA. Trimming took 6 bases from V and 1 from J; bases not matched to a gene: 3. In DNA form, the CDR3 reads TGTGCCAGCAGGGAGACAGGGGGCACAGATACGCAGTATTTT. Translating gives CASRETGGTDTQYF.

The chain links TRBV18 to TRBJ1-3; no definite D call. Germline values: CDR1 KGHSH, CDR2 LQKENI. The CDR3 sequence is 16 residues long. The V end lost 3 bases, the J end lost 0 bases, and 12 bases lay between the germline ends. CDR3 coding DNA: TGTGCCAGCTCACCCGTCGTCGTAAGCTCTGGAAACACCATATATTTT. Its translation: CASSPVVVSSGNTIYF.

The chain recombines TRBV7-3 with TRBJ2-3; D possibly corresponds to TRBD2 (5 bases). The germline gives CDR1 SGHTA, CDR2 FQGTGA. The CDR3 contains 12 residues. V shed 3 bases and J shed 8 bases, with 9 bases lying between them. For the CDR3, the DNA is TGTGCCAGCAGCTTGAGGGTGGGTACGCAGTATTTT. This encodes CASSLRVGTQYF. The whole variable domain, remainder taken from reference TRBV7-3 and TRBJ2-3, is GAGVSQTPSNKVTEKGKYVELRCDPISGHTALYWYRQSLGQGPEFLIYFQGTGAADDSGLPNDRFFAVRPEGSVSTLKIQRTERGDSAVYLCASSLRVGTQYFGPGTRLTVL.